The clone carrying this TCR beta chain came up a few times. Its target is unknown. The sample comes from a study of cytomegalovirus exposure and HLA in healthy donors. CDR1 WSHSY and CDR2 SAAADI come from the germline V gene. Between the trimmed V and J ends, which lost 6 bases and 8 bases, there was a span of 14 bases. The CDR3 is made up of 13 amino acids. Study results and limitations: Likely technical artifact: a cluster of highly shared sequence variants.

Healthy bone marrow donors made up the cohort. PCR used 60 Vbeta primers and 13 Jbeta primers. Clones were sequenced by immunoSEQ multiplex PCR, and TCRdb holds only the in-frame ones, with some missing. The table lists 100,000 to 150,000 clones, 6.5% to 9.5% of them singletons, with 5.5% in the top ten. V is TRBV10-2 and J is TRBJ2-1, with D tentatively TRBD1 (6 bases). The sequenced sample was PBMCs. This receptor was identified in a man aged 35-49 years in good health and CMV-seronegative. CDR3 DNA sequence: TGCGCCAGCAGCGCAGGGGTCATACATGAGCAGTTCTTC. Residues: CASSAGVIHEQFF.